These 15 T cell receptor beta chains share one sample of origin, sequenced in a study of T cell responses to AZD1222 COVID-19 vaccine. TCRdb keeps only in-frame clones here, not all; method: immunoSEQ multiplex PCR. This table holds some 130,000 clones, around 90% found once. The sequenced sample was peripheral blood, obtained 28 days after the second AZD1222 dose. The receptors derive from an adult who received the AZD1222 COVID-19 vaccine.

V usage is TRBV15 and J usage is TRBJ2-7; TRBD2 matches 9 bases. Germline V gene sequence: CDR1 LNHNV, CDR2 YYDKDF (reference sequence). The CDR3 runs 15 residues. V lost 0 bases, J lost 3 bases, and 3 bases stayed unmatched. CDR3 sequence (DNA): TGTGCCACCAGCAGAGACCTAGCGGGAATCTACGAGCAGTACTTC. Its protein is CATSRDLAGIYEQYF. The variable domain in full, completed from reference TRBV15 and TRBJ2-7, reads DAMVIQNPRYQVTQFGKPVTLSCSQTLNHNVMYWYQQKSSQAPKLLFHYYDKDFNNEADTPDNFQSRRPNTSFCFLDIRSPGLGDTAMYLCATSRDLAGIYEQYFGPGTRLTVT.

The chain is built from TRBV6-2 or TRBV6-3 and TRBJ2-7; no firm D call. The CDR3 extends over 12 amino acids. Germline V lookup: CDR1 MNHEY, CDR2 SVGEGT. With 4 bases removed from V and 0 bases from J, the gap between germline ends came to 4 bases. DNA of the CDR3: TGTGCCAGCAGTTCTCTCTCCTACGAGCAGTACTTC. Translated, it gives CASSSLSYEQYF.

This clone has just one count. The chain links TRBV6-5 to TRBJ1-5; D is possibly TRBD1 (6 bases). The CDR3 contains 14 residues. The germline V gene has CDR1 MNHEY and CDR2 SVGAGI. Deletions cut 5 bases from V and 5 bases from J, with 13 bases between. The CDR3 loop reads CASSRSQGYQPQHF. The CDR3 DNA follows: TGTGCCAGCAGTCGTTCACAGGGTTATCAGCCCCAGCATTTT.

The chain carries TRBV28 and TRBJ2-7, with a tentative D call TRBD2 (6 bases). The CDR3 contains 15 residues. With 5 bases removed from V and 3 bases from J, the gap between germline ends came to 17 bases. The germline gives CDR1 MDHEN, CDR2 SYDVKM. The CDR3 spells CASSPPRDWDYEQYF. The CDR3 nucleotides read TGTGCCAGCAGTCCCCCCCGGGACTGGGACTACGAGCAGTACTTC.

In this sample, this clone turned up a few times. This chain joins TRBV4-2 and TRBJ2-5; D not resolved. CDR3 length equals 14 residues. Trimming stripped 0 bases from V and 4 bases from J, with 9 bases between. Germline lookup yields CDR1 LGHNA and CDR2 YNFKEQ. CDR3 coding DNA: TGTGCCAGCAGCCAAGAACGAGAGCCAGAGACCCAGTACTTC. This gives the protein CASSQEREPETQYF.

The chain carries TRBV12-3 or TRBV12-4 and TRBJ1-1; tentative D call: TRBD1 (5 bases). CDR3 size: 12 residues. V was shortened by 6 bases and J by 7 bases, with 12 bases between the two germline ends. The CDR3 spells CASSWGGVEAFF. The CDR3 coding sequence is TGTGCCAGCAGCTGGGGGGGAGTTGAAGCTTTCTTT.

The chain links TRBV6-5 to TRBJ1-6, with no clear D. The germline CDR1 and CDR2 sequences are MNHEY and SVGAGI. V lost 9 bases, J lost 5 bases, and 11 bases lay in between. CDR3 size: 13 residues. CDR3 nucleotide sequence: TGTGCCAGTCAGACCGAAAATAATTCACCCCTCCACTTT. Residues: CASQTENNSPLHF.

V is TRBV5-6 and J is TRBJ2-3, with 12 positions matching TRBD2. CDR3 size: 18 residues. Per germline, CDR1 SGHDT and CDR2 YYEEEE. V was clipped by 2 bases and J by 4 bases; unmatched bases: 11. The CDR3 sequence: CASSFFLASGRVADTQYF. The CDR3 coding sequence is TGTGCCAGCAGCTTCTTTCTGGCTAGCGGGAGGGTGGCAGATACGCAGTATTTT.

The chain links TRBV4-1 to TRBJ1-1; maybe TRBD1 (5 bases). V lost 3 bases and J 7 bases, leaving 15 bases between the germline ends. The V gene's germline CDR1 is MGHRA and CDR2 YSYEKL. This CDR3 contains 14 residues. The CDR3 DNA reads as TGCGCCAGCAGCCAGGGGACCGGGCCGGGTGAAGCTTTCTTT. Translated, it gives CASSQGTGPGEAFF.

The chain employs TRBV7-9 and TRBJ1-2; D ambiguous. V lost 2 bases, J lost 8 bases, and 15 bases lay in between. The CDR3 spans 14 residues. CDR1 and CDR2 from the germline V gene are SEHNR and FQNEAQ (reference sequence). CDR3 region: CASSLFSGMGGYTF. The CDR3, as DNA: TGTGCCAGCAGCTTATTTTCCGGAATGGGCGGCTACACCTTC.

This chain uses TRBV6-1 with TRBJ2-7, with TRBD1 identical over 11 bases. Trimming at V came to 4 bases and at J to 3 bases, leaving 8 bases not matched to a gene. Germline V gene data show CDR1 as MNHNS and CDR2 as SASEGT. The CDR3 length is 16 residues. Here the CDR3 DNA reads TGTGCCAGCAGTGTCTCGGGACAGGGGGGCTTCTACGAGCAGTACTTC. This translates into CASSVSGQGGFYEQYF.

The V gene is TRBV6-5, the J gene TRBJ2-7, with 9 bases aligning to TRBD2. Germline CDR1 and CDR2: MNHEY and SVGAGI. The ends lost 6 bases at V and 3 bases at J; junction bases unmatched: 6. CDR3 length: 14 residues. The CDR3 is CASRFSGSRYEQYF. Here the CDR3 DNA reads TGTGCCAGCAGATTTAGCGGGAGCCGCTACGAGCAGTACTTC.

This clone occurred once. V and J are TRBV6-5 and TRBJ1-6; tentatively, D is TRBD1 (5 bases). The CDR3 has 13 amino acids. The ends were cut back, 9 bases at V and 5 bases at J, with 11 bases in the middle. Germline CDR1 is MNHEY and CDR2 is SVGAGI. The CDR3 reads CASETENNSPLHF. In nucleotides, the CDR3 is TGTGCCAGTGAGACAGAAAATAATTCACCCCTCCACTTT.

This rearrangement joins TRBV5-1 to TRBJ2-3, with D perhaps given as TRBD1 or TRBD2 (6 bases each). Per the germline V gene, CDR1 is SGHRS and CDR2 is YFSETQ. The CDR3 extends over 16 amino acids. Trimming removed 0 bases at V and 4 bases at J, with 15 bases between. CDR3 amino acids: CASSLARGSGADTQYF. CDR3 nucleotides: TGCGCCAGCAGCTTGGCCAGGGGCTCGGGGGCAGATACGCAGTATTTT.

J is TRBJ2-2 and V is TRBV9; the D is unclear. Germline CDR1 reads SGDLS; CDR2 reads YYNGEE. The CDR3 sequence is 15 residues long. Trimming removed 4 bases at V and 0 bases at J, with 10 bases between. In DNA, the CDR3 is TGTGCCAGCAGCCCCCGCCGGCCGAACACCGGGGAGCTGTTTTTT. Encoded protein: CASSPRRPNTGELFF.